The entry below describes one T cell receptor beta chain. Sorted-subset replicate PCRs used 200 ng DNA, 30,000 or so T cell genomes. Clones were read by immunoSEQ multiplex PCR, and TCRdb kept only the in-frame ones, dropping some. The data show some 790,000 clones, roughly 72% seen once. The study separated CD4+ cells into CD45RA+ naive and CD45RA-negative memory subsets. These data originate in a study of shared clonotypes between healthy human individuals. Trimming cost V 1 base and J 4 bases, with 16 bases left between them. Germline V gives CDR1 LNHNV, CDR2 YYDKDF (reference sequence). CDR3 length equals 16 residues.

The source of this sequence is a woman in her twenties or thirties in good health. V usage is TRBV15 and J usage is TRBJ1-2; D is possibly TRBD1 (5 bases). The sequenced material came from memory CD4+ T cells sorted from blood. Noted subset: CD45RA-negative fraction. CDR3 amino acids: CATSRVETVSTYGYTF. CDR3 in DNA: TGTGCCACCAGCAGAGTGGAGACAGTCTCCACCTATGGCTACACCTTC.